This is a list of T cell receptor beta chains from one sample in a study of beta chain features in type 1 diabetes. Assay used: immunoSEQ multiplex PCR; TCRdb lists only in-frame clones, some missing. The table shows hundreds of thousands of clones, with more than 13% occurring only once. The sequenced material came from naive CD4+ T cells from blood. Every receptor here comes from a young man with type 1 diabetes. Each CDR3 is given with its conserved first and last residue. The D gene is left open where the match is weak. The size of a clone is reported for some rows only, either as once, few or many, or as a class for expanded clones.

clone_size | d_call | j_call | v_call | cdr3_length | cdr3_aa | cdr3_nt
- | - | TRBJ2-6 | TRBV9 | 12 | CASSRVANVLTF | TGTGCCAGCAGCCGTGTGGCCAACGTCCTGACTTTC
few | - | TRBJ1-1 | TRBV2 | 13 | CASSWDGHTEAFF | TGTGCCAGCTCCTGGGACGGACACACTGAAGCTTTCTTT
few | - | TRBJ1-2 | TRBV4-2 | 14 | CASSQDAGKGGYTF | TGTGCCAGCAGCCAAGATGCAGGGAAGGGTGGCTACACCTTC
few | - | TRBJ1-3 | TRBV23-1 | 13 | CASRTDSGNTIYF | TGCGCCAGCAGGACAGACTCTGGAAACACCATATATTTT
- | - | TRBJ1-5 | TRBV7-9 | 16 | CASSFGVVKYNQPQHF | TGTGCCAGCAGCTTTGGGGTAGTGAAATACAATCAGCCCCAGCATTTT
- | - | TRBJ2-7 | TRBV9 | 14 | CASSPHTGSYEQYF | TGTGCCAGCAGCCCCCATACAGGGTCCTACGAGCAGTACTTC
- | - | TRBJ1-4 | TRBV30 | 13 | CAWSEPGGLKLFF | TGTGCCTGGAGTGAGCCGGGGGGACTGAAACTGTTTTTT
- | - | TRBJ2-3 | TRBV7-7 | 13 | CASSLGLADTQYF | TGTGCTAGCAGCTTAGGGTTGGCAGATACGCAGTATTTT
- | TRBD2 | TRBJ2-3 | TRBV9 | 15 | CASSASGGHTDTQYF | TGTGCCAGCAGCGCAAGCGGGGGGCACACAGATACGCAGTATTTT
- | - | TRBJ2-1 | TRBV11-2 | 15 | CASSLGSSTYNEQFF | TGTGCCAGCAGCTTGGGGTCCTCCACCTACAATGAGCAGTTCTTC
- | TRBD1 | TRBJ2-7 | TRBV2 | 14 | CASRLGQGLGEQYF | TGTGCCAGCAGGTTGGGACAGGGTCTGGGCGAGCAGTACTTC
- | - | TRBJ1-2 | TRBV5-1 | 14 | CASSLDPGGDGYTF | TGCGCCAGCAGCTTGGACCCGGGAGGCGATGGCTACACCTTC
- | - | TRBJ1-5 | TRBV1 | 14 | CTSSGRGLNQPQHF | TGCACCAGCAGTGGCAGGGGGTTGAATCAGCCCCAGCATTTT
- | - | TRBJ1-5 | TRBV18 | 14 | CASSPGLSFQPQHF | TGTGCCAGCTCGCCGGGACTGAGTTTTCAGCCCCAGCATTTT
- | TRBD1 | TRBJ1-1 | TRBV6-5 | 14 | CASSTTGGSTEAFF | TGTGCCAGCAGTACAACAGGGGGGAGTACTGAAGCTTTCTTT
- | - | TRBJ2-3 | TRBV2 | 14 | CASTSLESRDTQYF | TGTGCCAGCACTAGCTTGGAGTCGCGAGATACGCAGTATTTT
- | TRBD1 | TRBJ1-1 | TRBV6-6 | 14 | CASSAPTGTEEAFF | TGTGCCAGCAGCGCGCCGACAGGGACGGAGGAAGCTTTCTTT
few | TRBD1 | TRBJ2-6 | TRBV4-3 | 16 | CASSPTGTSGANVLTF | TGCGCCAGCAGCCCGACAGGGACCTCTGGGGCCAACGTCCTGACTTTC
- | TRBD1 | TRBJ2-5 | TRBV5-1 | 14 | CASSSGQGRETQYF | TGCGCCAGCAGCTCGGGACAGGGTAGAGAGACCCAGTACTTC
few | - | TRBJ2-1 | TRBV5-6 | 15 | CASSEGLLGPNEQFF | TGTGCCAGCAGCGAGGGCCTACTGGGCCCCAATGAGCAGTTCTTC
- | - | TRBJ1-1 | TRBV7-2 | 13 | CASSQGQNTEAFF | TGTGCCAGCAGCCAGGGACAGAACACTGAAGCTTTCTTT
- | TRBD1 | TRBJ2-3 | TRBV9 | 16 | CASTVSLGQGSDTQYF | TGTGCCAGCACCGTAAGTCTCGGACAGGGATCGGATACGCAGTATTTT
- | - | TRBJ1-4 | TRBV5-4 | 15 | CASSLIGATNEKLFF | TGTGCCAGCAGCTTAATAGGAGCAACTAATGAAAAACTGTTTTTT
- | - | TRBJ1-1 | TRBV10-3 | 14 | CAITPRMPNTEAFF | TGTGCCATCACCCCCAGGATGCCAAACACTGAAGCTTTCTTT
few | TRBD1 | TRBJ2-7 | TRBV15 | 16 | CATSAPDGTGRYEQYF | TGTGCCACCAGTGCGCCTGACGGGACAGGGAGGTACGAGCAGTACTTC
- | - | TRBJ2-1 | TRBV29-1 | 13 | CSVGRGTYNEQFF | TGCAGCGTCGGGCGGGGCACCTACAATGAGCAGTTCTTC
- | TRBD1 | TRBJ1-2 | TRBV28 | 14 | CASSSSQGAYGYTF | TGTGCCAGCAGCTCGTCACAGGGGGCATATGGCTACACCTTC
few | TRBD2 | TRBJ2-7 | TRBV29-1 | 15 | CSVRTSGGTTYEQYF | TGCAGCGTTCGGACTAGCGGGGGGACTACCTACGAGCAGTACTTC
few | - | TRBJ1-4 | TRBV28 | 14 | CASSYPYNREKLFF | TGTGCCAGCAGTTATCCCTACAACCGTGAAAAACTGTTTTTT
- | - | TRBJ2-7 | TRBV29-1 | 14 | CSVTRRADSYEQYF | TGCAGCGTTACCCGGCGAGCTGATTCCTACGAGCAGTACTTC
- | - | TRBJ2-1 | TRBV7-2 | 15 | CASNKPPEVYNEQFF | TGTGCCAGCAACAAGCCTCCCGAGGTTTACAATGAGCAGTTCTTC
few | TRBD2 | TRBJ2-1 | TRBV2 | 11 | CASTLAAQEFF | TGTGCCAGCACCCTAGCGGCTCAGGAGTTCTTC
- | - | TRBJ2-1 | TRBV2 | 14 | CASSEVTVYNEQFF | TGTGCCAGCAGTGAAGTTACAGTCTACAATGAGCAGTTCTTC
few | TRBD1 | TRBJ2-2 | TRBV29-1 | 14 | CSASHRGGTGELFF | TGCAGCGCTTCTCACAGGGGCGGCACCGGGGAGCTGTTTTTT
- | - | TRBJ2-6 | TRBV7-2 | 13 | CASRTSGANVLTF | TGTGCCAGCAGGACATCTGGGGCCAACGTCCTGACTTTC
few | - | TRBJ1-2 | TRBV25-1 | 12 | CASSGGGPGYTF | TGTGCCAGCAGTGGCGGAGGGCCCGGCTACACCTTC
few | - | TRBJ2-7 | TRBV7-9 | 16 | CASSSSRWKTDYEQYF | TGTGCCAGCAGCTCCTCCCGGTGGAAGACAGACTACGAGCAGTACTTC
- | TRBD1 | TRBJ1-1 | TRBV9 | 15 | CASSVRDRGDTEAFF | TGTGCCAGCAGCGTCCGGGACAGGGGTGACACTGAAGCTTTCTTT
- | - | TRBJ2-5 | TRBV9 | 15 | CASSVGSGGAETQYF | TGTGCCAGCAGCGTAGGATCCGGGGGCGCAGAGACCCAGTACTTC
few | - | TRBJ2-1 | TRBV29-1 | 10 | CSVEWTMQFF | TGCAGCGTCGAATGGACTATGCAGTTCTTC
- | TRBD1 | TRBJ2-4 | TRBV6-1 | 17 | CASSEWGQAMAKNIQYF | TGTGCCAGCAGTGAATGGGGACAGGCGATGGCCAAAAACATTCAGTACTTC
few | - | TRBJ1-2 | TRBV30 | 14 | CAWSESGQNYGYTF | TGTGCCTGGAGTGAGAGTGGGCAGAACTATGGCTACACCTTC
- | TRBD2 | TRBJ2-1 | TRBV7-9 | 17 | CASSLASGGRSYNEQFF | TGTGCCAGCAGCTTAGCATCGGGCGGGAGGTCCTACAATGAGCAGTTCTTC
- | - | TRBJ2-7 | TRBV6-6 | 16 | CASSYGATDSSYEQYF | TGTGCCAGCAGTTACGGTGCGACGGATAGCTCCTACGAGCAGTACTTC
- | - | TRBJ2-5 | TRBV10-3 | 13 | CAISVGAEETQYF | TGTGCCATCAGTGTAGGAGCGGAAGAGACCCAGTACTTC
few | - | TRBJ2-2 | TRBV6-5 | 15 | CASSYWLQDLGELFF | TGTGCCAGCAGTTACTGGTTACAGGACCTCGGGGAGCTGTTTTTT
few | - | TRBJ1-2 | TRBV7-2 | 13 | CASSQYDSYGYTF | TGTGCCAGCAGCCAATACGACAGCTATGGCTACACCTTC
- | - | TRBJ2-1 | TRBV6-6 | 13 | CASRITGLNEQFF | TGTGCCAGCAGAATCACAGGGTTAAATGAGCAGTTCTTC
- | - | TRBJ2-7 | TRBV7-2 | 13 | CASGQFSSYEQYF | TGTGCCAGCGGGCAGTTCAGCTCCTACGAGCAGTACTTC
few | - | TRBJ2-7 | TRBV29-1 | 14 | CSVGRRGSDYEQYF | TGCAGCGTTGGACGTAGGGGCTCGGACTACGAGCAGTACTTC
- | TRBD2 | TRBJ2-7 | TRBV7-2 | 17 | CASSLARSGSHSYEQYF | TGTGCCAGCAGCTTAGCGCGTAGCGGGAGCCACTCCTACGAGCAGTACTTC
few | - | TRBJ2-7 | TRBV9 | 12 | CASSVGFGEQYF | TGTGCCAGCAGCGTAGGGTTCGGCGAGCAGTACTTC
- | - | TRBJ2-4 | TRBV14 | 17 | CASSQNNRRQGKNIQYF | TGTGCCAGCAGCCAAAATAACCGGCGGCAGGGCAAAAACATTCAGTACTTC
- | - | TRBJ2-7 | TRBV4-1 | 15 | CASSQDVPAFYEQYF | TGCGCCAGCAGCCAAGATGTCCCAGCGTTCTACGAGCAGTACTTC
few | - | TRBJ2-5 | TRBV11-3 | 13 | CASSLGGQETQYF | TGTGCCAGCAGCTTGGGCGGGCAAGAGACCCAGTACTTC